Below are 6 T cell receptor beta chains sequenced from a single sample in a study of T cells in Graves' hyperthyroidism and ophthalmopathy. Amplification of TCR beta CDR3 regions was performed using RNA transcripts as template. Initially, a first-round RT-PCR of the TCR CDR3 employed the HTBI primer set. TCRdb ran MiXCR on the multiplex PCR reads and lists one entry per CDR3 protein. This sample has 300,000 to 450,000 distinct CDR3 sequences; roughly 14% occur once, and the top ten carry approximately 11%. The sample taken for sequencing was blood. Receptors were obtained from a woman aged 60-70 years with Graves' hyperthyroidism.

This clonotype was recorded at least ten times. This chain uses TRBV6-1 with TRBJ2-7; D assignment may be TRBD1 or TRBD2 (6 bases each). V lost 5 bases and J 1 base, leaving 12 bases between the germline ends. CDR3 length: 14 amino acids. Germline values: CDR1 MNHNS, CDR2 SASEGT. The CDR3 region is CASSTRDISYEQYF. CDR3 bases: TGTGCCAGCAGTACGCGGGACATATCCTACGAGCAGTACTTC.

This clonotype showed up many times. The chain has TRBV4-1 and TRBJ1-4; no clear D gene. Germline values: CDR1 MGHRA, CDR2 YSYEKL. This CDR3 spans 15 amino acids. Between the trimmed V and J ends, which lost 4 bases and 4 bases, there was a span of 13 bases. The CDR3 nucleotides read TGCGCCAGCAGCCGAATGATCGGGCATAATGAAAAACTGTTTTTT. The encoded protein is CASSRMIGHNEKLFF.

This clonotype was picked up many times. The CDR3 protein is CASSPGRTSGEQYF. Here the CDR3 DNA reads TGTGCCAGCAGCCCCGGCAGGACTAGCGGCGAGCAGTACTTC. The gene calls are TRBV12-3 or TRBV12-4 and TRBJ2-7; TRBD2 agrees at 10 bases. V lost 6 bases to trimming and J lost 6 bases; unmatched junction nucleotides: 8. This CDR3 is built from 14 residues.

In its sample, this clonotype was seen many times. This chain links TRBV9 with TRBJ2-3; TRBD2 is a possible D gene (5 bases). In germline, CDR1 is SGDLS, CDR2 YYNGEE. The CDR3 spans 16 residues. V was clipped by 3 bases and J by 0 bases, with 14 bases between them. CDR3 coding DNA: TGTGCCAGCAGCGAGAGGGCCGGATTAAGCACAGATACGCAGTATTTT. Its protein is CASSERAGLSTDTQYF. The full variable domain, in which reference TRBV9 and TRBJ2-3 provide the parts outside the CDR3, is DSGVTQTPKHLITATGQRVTLRCSPRSGDLSVYWYQQSLDQGLQFLIQYYNGEERAKGNILERFSAQQFPDLHSELNLSSLELGDSALYFCASSERAGLSTDTQYFGPGTRLTVL.

This clonotype was observed at least ten times. The chain carries TRBV2 and TRBJ1-5; 7 bases map to TRBD1. CDR3 size: 14 residues. J lost 1 base, V lost 8 bases, and 5 bases had no gene match. Per germline, CDR1 SNHLY and CDR2 FYNNEI. CDR3 DNA sequence: TGTGCCAGCCGACAGGGACTCAGCAATCAGCCCCAGCATTTT. Its protein is CASRQGLSNQPQHF.

The table lists this clonotype with many counts. V usage is TRBV24-1 and J usage is TRBJ2-3; no reliable D call. Germline V gene sequence: CDR1 KGHDR, CDR2 SFDVKD. The CDR3 is made up of 16 amino acids. Trimming removed 6 bases at V and 0 bases at J, with 15 bases between. This CDR3 reads CATSPRNSPSTDTQYF. In DNA form, the CDR3 reads TGTGCCACCAGTCCGCGGAACAGCCCGAGCACAGATACGCAGTATTTT.